This is a list of T cell receptor beta chains from one sample in a study of blood T cells in healthy people across ages. A single record per CDR3 protein comes from TCRdb applying MiXCR to the 5' RACE reads. The sample yields approximately 1.5 million distinct CDR3 sequences, 30% to 35% seen once. The sample taken for sequencing was blood. The receptor set was obtained from a woman aged 25-40 years in good health. The CDR3 runs from the conserved cysteine through the conserved F or W. A D gene is named only where the DNA matches it firmly. Some rows have no size entry. The others give once, few or many, or a class for an expanded clone.

cdr3_length clone_size j_call v_call d_call cdr3_nt cdr3_aa
17 few TRBJ2-1 TRBV5-1 NA TGCGCCAGCAGCTCGGTCCCGCCCGGGACTGGGGGGAATGAGCAGTTCTTC CASSSVPPGTGGNEQFF
16 few TRBJ1-5 TRBV18 NA TGTGCCAGCTCACCAACCGGAGGGGGGCGAAATCAGCCCCAGCATTTT CASSPTGGGRNQPQHF
12 NA TRBJ2-3 TRBV3-1 NA TGTGCCAGCAGCCAAGACCGGAATACGCAGTATTTT CASSQDRNTQYF
16 NA TRBJ2-1 TRBV6-6 TRBD2 TGTGCCAGCAGTTACCTACCGGGACGGGGGGACAATGAGCAGTTCTTC CASSYLPGRGDNEQFF
12 NA TRBJ2-7 TRBV2 NA TGTGCCAGCGTGAATAGCCCATACGAGCAGTACTTC CASVNSPYEQYF
14 NA TRBJ1-2 TRBV30 TRBD1 TGTGCCTGGAGTGCCTTAGGACAGGCCTATGGCTACACCTTC CAWSALGQAYGYTF
12 NA TRBJ2-5 TRBV21-1 NA TGTGCCAGCACCCCTGGGAGAGAGACCCAGTACTTC CASTPGRETQYF
17 NA TRBJ2-1 TRBV9 TRBD2 TGTGCCAGCAGCGTAGAAGTATCTAGCGGGAGGTCCCATGAGCAGTTCTTC CASSVEVSSGRSHEQFF
12 NA TRBJ1-1 TRBV7-2 NA TGTGCCAGCAGCTTACGCCGAATTGAAGCTTTCTTT CASSLRRIEAFF
12 many TRBJ1-2 TRBV12-3/TRBV12-4 NA TGTGCCAGCAGTCCCTGGTCTTATGGCTACACCTTC CASSPWSYGYTF
13 many TRBJ2-1 TRBV4-1 NA TGCGCCAGCAGCCGTGAGTTACGAAATGAGCAGTTCTTC CASSRELRNEQFF
13 few TRBJ2-5 TRBV27 NA TGTGCCAGCAGATCGGACAACCAAGAGACCCAGTACTTC CASRSDNQETQYF
17 NA TRBJ2-3 TRBV7-2 TRBD2 TGTGCCAGCAGCTTAGCGGGACTAGCGGGAGCTGGCGATACGCAGTATTTT CASSLAGLAGAGDTQYF
16 few TRBJ2-3 TRBV20-1 NA TGCAGTGCTAGAGGGGTAAGGACAGCAGTCACAGATACGCAGTATTTT CSARGVRTAVTDTQYF
16 NA TRBJ2-3 TRBV13 TRBD1 TGTGCCAGCAGCTCGAGAAGACAGGGGATCACAGATACGCAGTATTTT CASSSRRQGITDTQYF
19 NA TRBJ2-4 TRBV4-1 TRBD2 TGCGCCAGCAGCCCCCTGGGAAGGAGCGGGAGGGCCGGGAGGAACATTCAGTACTTC CASSPLGRSGRAGRNIQYF
14 NA TRBJ2-3 TRBV29-1 NA TGCAGCCTGGGGGGACTGCCACGCACAGATACGCAGTATTTT CSLGGLPRTDTQYF
17 NA TRBJ1-1 TRBV5-1 TRBD1 TGCGCCAGCAGCCCGGGACAGGGGAACCCTATGAACACTGAAGCTTTCTTT CASSPGQGNPMNTEAFF
13 NA TRBJ2-3 TRBV3-1 TRBD2 TGTGCCAGCGGCGGGGGGCCGAGGGATACGCAGTATTTT CASGGGPRDTQYF